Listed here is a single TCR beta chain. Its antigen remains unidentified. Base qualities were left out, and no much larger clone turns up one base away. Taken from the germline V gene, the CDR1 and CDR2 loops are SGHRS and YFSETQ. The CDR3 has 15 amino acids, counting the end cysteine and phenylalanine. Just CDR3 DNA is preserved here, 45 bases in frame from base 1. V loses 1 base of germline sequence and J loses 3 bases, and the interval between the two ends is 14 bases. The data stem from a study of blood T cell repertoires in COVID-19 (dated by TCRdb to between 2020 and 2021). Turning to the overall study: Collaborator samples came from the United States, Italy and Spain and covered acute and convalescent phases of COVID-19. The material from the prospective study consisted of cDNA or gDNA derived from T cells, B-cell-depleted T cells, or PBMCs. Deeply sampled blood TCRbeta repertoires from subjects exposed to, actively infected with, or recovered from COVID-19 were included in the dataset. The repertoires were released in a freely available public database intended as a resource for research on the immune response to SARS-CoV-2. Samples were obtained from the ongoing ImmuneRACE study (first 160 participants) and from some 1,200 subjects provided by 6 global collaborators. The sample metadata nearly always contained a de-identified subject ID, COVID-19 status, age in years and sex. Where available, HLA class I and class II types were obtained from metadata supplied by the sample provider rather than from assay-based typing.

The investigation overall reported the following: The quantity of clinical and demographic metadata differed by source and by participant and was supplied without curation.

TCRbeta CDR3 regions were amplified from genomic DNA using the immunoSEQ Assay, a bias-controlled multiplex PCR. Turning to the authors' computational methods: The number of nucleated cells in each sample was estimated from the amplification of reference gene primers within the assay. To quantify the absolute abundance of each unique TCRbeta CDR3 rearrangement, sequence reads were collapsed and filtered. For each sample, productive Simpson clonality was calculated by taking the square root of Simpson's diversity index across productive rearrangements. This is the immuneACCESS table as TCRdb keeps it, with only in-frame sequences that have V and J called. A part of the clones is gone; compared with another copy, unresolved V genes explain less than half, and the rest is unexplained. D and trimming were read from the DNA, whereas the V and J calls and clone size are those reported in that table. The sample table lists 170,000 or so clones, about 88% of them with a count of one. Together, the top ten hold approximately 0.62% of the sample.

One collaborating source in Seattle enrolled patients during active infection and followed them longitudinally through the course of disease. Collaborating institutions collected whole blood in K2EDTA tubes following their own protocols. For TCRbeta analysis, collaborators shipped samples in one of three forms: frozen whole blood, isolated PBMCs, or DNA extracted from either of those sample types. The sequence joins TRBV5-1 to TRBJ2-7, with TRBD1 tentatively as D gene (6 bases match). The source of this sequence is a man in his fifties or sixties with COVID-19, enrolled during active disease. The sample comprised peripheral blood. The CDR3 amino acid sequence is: CASSLFKTGNYEQYF. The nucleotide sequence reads TGCGCCAGCAGCTTGTTTAAGACAGGCAACTACGAGCAGTACTTC.